This T cell receptor beta chain was recorded in a study of T-cell memory formation after mild COVID-19 (dated by TCRdb to the early 2020s). Notes on the research overall: Most TCR sequence clusters were specific to one of the two donors. The cohort was made up of two young adult volunteers, one female and one male, who were previously healthy. In a couple of donors, T-cell clones that expanded and contracted after mild COVID-19 were followed by sequencing TCRalpha and TCRbeta repertoires longitudinally.

Ficoll-Paque density gradient centrifugation was the method used to isolate PBMCs. CDR1 SGHVS and CDR2 FNYEAQ are derived from the germline V gene. Compared with germline, V lacks 1 base and J lacks 10 bases; bases without a gene match: 5. From the cysteine up to the phenylalanine, the CDR3 has a length of 14 residues. The read is trimmed to its CDR3 DNA, 42 bases read in frame from base 1. About this clonotype: Its binding antigen is unknown. Base qualities are missing; no much larger clone stands one base away.

The sequencer was an Illumina NovaSeq 6000. Using 5'RACE with constant-segment primers, TCRalpha and TCRbeta cDNA libraries were constructed, with sample barcodes and unique molecular identifiers added in the process. RNA was extracted from every sample with Trizol reagent. Library amplification was performed in two PCR steps, and a second sample barcode and Illumina TruSeq adapters were introduced in the second step. Sequencing of libraries was performed on an Illumina NovaSeq with 2 x 150 bp paired-end reads. Regarding the original processing steps: With migec v1.2.7, reads were demultiplexed and then collapsed into UMI-guided consensus sequences. Using mixcr v2.1.11, UMI consensuses were aligned to TRA and TRB V and J templates and then assembled into clonotypes. Expanded or contracted clonotypes were those called significant by both edgeR and NoisET, with noise models trained on biological replicates. edgeR calls used a false discovery rate-adjusted p below 0.01 and a log2 fold-change threshold of 1. As an exploratory analysis of dynamics, max-normalized trajectories of the 1000 most abundant clonotypes were examined by PCA with hierarchical clustering. Separately sequenced CD4+ and CD8+ repertoires were used to assign the CD4 or CD8 phenotype of responding clones. In TCRdb, the public reads were trimmed at Q25 with fastp and aligned with MiXCR, with productive beta chains retained. Each CDR3 protein appears once, grouped with its most common genes and DNA. Clone size and V and J calls follow TCRdb, not the original study. This sample comprises 190,000 or so distinct CDR3 sequences, more than 9% of them detected only once. The ten largest clones add up to approximately 3% of the sample.

Summary of the overall study and its limitations: The second-wave clones that peaked on day 37 were not confirmed to be SARS-CoV-2 specific. Only two mild cases were covered in the study, and larger cohorts including severe cases with pre-infection samples were considered necessary. Some responding clones were found in pre-infection memory, which suggests that pre-existing cross-reactive memory T cells took part in the SARS-CoV-2 response. Contracting CD4+ clones turned up mainly in the CM and EM memory subsets, whereas EMRA was where CD8+ clones were enriched. Clones contracting from day 15 to 85 had balanced CD4/CD8 phenotypes, while a second wave expanding from day 15 to 37 was biased towards CD4+.

The specimen sequenced was PBMCs or a T cell subset sorted from them (not recorded which). The rearranged segments are TRBV7-6 and TRBJ2-3, and 10 bases in between align with TRBD1. This clonotype was obtained from a young man who had mild COVID-19 (a few samples of this study predate the infection). The sample titles of this study are shuffled in the database, so cell type and time point are left out; the donor was told from shared clones. CDR3 region: CASSLEDRGIAQYF. The DNA sequence is as follows: TGTGCCAGCAGCTTAGAGGACAGGGGGATTGCGCAGTATTTT.